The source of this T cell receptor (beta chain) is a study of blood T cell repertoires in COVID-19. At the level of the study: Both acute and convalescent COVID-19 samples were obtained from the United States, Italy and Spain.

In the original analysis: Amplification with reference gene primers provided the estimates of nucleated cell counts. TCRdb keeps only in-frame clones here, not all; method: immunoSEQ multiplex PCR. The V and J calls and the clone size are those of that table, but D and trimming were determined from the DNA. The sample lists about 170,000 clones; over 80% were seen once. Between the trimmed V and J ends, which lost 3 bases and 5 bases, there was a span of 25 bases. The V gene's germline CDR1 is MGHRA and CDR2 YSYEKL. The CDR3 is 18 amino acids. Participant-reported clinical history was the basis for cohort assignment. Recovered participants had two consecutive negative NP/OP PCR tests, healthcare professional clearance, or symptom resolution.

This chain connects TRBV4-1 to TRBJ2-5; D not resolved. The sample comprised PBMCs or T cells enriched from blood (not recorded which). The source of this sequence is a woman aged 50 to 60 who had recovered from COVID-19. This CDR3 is CASSQAPPLAYERETQYF. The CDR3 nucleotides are TGCGCCAGCAGCCAGGCCCCTCCCCTGGCCTACGAGAGGGAGACCCAGTACTTC.